The following is a TCR beta chain sequence with its context. The length of the CDR3 is 15 residues. Trimming left V 0 bases short and J 1 base short, with 12 bases between. The germline CDR1 and CDR2 sequences are DFQATT and SNEGSKA (reference sequence). One entry per CDR3 protein results from TCRdb running MiXCR on the 5' RACE reads. Among 50,000 to 75,000 distinct CDR3 sequences listed, around a fifth were seen once. The sequence was obtained from a female donor with breast cancer. The chain uses TRBV20-1 and TRBJ1-1; D is ambiguous. The sample consisted of memory CD4+ T cells sorted from a lymph node. The subset was: memory CD4+ T cells, CD4+CD45RO+CD25-. CDR3 DNA: TGCAGTGCTAGAGACCCCGGACGAGGGAACACTGAAGCTTTCTTT. The encoded protein is CSARDPGRGNTEAFF.